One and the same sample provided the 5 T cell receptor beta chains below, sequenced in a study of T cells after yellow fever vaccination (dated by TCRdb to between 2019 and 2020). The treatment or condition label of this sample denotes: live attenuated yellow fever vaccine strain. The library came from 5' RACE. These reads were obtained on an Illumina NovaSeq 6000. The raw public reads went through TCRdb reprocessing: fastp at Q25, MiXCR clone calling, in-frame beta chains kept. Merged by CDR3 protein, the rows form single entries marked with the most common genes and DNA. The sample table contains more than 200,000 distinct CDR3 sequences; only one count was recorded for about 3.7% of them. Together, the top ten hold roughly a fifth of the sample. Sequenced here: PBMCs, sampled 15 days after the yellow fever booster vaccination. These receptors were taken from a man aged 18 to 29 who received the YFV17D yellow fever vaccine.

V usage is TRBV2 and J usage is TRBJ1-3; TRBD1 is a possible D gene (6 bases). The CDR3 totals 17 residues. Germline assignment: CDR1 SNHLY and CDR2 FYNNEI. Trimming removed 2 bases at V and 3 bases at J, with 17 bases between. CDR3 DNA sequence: TGTGCCAGCAGTGAACCTCCCTGGACAGCCCATGGAAACACCATATATTTT. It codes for CASSEPPWTAHGNTIYF. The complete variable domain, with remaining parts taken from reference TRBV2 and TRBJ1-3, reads EPEVTQTPSHQVTQMGQEVILRCVPISNHLYFYWYRQILGQKVEFLVSFYNNEISEKSEIFDDQFSVERPDGSNFTLKIRSTKLEDSAMYFCASSEPPWTAHGNTIYFGEGSWLTVV.

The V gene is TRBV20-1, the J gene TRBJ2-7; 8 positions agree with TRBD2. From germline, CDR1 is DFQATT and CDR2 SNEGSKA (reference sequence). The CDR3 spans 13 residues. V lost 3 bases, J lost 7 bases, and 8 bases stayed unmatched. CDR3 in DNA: TGCAGTGCTAGGGTAGCGGGGAGGATGGAGCAGTACTTC. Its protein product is CSARVAGRMEQYF.

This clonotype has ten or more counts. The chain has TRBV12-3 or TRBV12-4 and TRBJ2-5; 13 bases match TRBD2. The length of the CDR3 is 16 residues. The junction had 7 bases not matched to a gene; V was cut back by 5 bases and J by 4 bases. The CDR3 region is CASSQGLAGAGETQYF. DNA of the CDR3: TGTGCCAGCAGTCAAGGACTAGCGGGGGCGGGAGAGACCCAGTACTTC.

CDR3 sequence: CASSGDREGEKLFF. Here the CDR3 DNA reads TGTGCCAGCAGCGGAGACAGGGAGGGTGAAAAACTGTTTTTT. The rearrangement uses TRBV9 and TRBJ1-4; 7 bases map to TRBD1. The CDR3 runs to 14 residues. J lost 7 bases, V lost 3 bases, and 6 bases had no gene match. Looked up from germline, CDR1 is SGDLS and CDR2 is YYNGEE.

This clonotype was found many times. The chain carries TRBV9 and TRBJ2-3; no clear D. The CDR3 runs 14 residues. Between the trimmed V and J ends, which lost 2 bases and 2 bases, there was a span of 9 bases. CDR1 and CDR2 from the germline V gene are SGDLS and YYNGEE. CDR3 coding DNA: TGTGCCAGCAGCGTGAATGTTTTCACAGATACGCAGTATTTT. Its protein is CASSVNVFTDTQYF.